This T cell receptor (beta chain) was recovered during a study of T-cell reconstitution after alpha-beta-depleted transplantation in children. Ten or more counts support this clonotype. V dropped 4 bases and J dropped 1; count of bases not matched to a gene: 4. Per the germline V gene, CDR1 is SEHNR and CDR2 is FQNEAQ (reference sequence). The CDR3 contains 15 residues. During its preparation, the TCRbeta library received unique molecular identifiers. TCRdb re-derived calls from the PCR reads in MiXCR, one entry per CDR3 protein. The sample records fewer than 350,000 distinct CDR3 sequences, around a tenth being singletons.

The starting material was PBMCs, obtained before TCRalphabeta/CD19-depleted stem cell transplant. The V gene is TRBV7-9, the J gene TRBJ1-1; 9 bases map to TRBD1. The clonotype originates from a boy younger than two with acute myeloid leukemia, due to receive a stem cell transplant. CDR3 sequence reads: CASSSDRGGNTEAFF. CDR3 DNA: TGTGCCAGCAGCTCGGACAGGGGTGGGAACACTGAAGCTTTCTTT.